This T cell receptor beta chain was captured in a study of shared clonotypes between healthy human individuals (dated by TCRdb to 2019 to 2021). The study in broad terms: The cohort comprised two women and a few men aged 18 to 49 years. For each donor, CD4 naive and CD4 memory were each given three plates, CD8 naive was given two plates, and CD8 memory was given one plate. The study deeply sequenced blood TCR repertoires of about 5 healthy adults to estimate repertoire size and the extent of clonotype sharing between individuals. Libraries were prepared and TCR repertoires were sequenced by different laboratories using diverse techniques, in order to increase sequencing depth and limit assay-specific biases. Per donor, leukapheresis produced somewhere between about 0.85 and 8.9 billion PBMCs.

What the research found in general, with its limitations: Sharing across a handful of donors was observed for 5% to 6.5% of naive CD4, under 4% of naive CD8, 2% to 2.5% of memory CD4, and around 0.4% of memory CD8 clonotypes. Larger estimated clonotype richness was generally found for naive subsets than for memory subsets. Compared with non-shared clonotypes, the clonotypes found in all four sorted-subset donors had higher generation probabilities. Pairwise subsampling led to the expectation that sequencing depth would affect the degree of clonotype sharing among donors. Incomplete sequencing was indicated by rarefaction of sorted-subset datasets, despite the large sequencing depth. Because the study included a small number of donors, the genetic and exposure-history diversity represented was limited. Only blood was sampled, and tissue TCR repertoires likely differ from those in blood.

Using the deep immunoSEQ assay, multiplex PCR amplified TCR CDR3 regions from genomic DNA. For each cell subset, the extracted genomic DNA was distributed evenly across all wells of several immunoSEQ 96-well plates, and each plate served as one replicate. For sorted subsets, around 0.2 ug genomic DNA, equal to some 28,000 T cell genomes, was loaded into each replicate PCR. Purified libraries were quantified with a Qubit 3.0 fluorometer, sized on a Bioanalyzer 2100, and re-quantified with the KAPA Library Quantification kit. Every immunoSEQ 96-well plate was sequenced on a dedicated single-read 150-cycle Illumina NextSeq 550 flow cell. The original pipeline was this. Because only junctional sequences without quality scores were contained in the immunoSEQ output, filtering matching that applied to full-length reads could not be performed. To assign V/J genes and CDR3, sequences were annotated against IMGT germline references using PyIR, a Python wrapper for IgBLAST v1.9. Reads with weak V/J assignments (E-value above 1e-6), missing CDR3, stop codons, out-of-frame junctions, or ambiguous translated residues were removed. A V3J clonotype was defined by an identical inferred V gene, J gene, and CDR3 amino acid sequence. Percentage overlap between repertoires was calculated by dividing the number of shared unique clonotypes by the size of the smaller repertoire. Repertoire richness was assessed with RTK rarefaction, the Chao1 estimator, and Recon v2.1 estimates of unobserved clonotypes. For all TCRbeta clonotypes obtained by the gDNA method from a handful of donors, generation probabilities were computed with OLGA. TCRdb retrieved this table from immuneACCESS and kept in-frame rearrangements only. Not all clones are present; in checked studies, unresolved V genes account for under half, and no reason is known for the remainder. V, J and clone size were drawn from that table, and D and trimming were deduced from the DNA. The sample has about 680,000 clones on record, around 74% of them singletons. Around 1.6% of the sample belongs to the ten largest clones.

On this clone: Its antigen specificity is not known. One base away there is no much larger clone; base qualities are not given.

Donors were healthy HIV-negative adults with no recently reported acute infections or vaccinations. Only Caucasian adults living in Nashville, Tennessee, USA were represented among the donors. CD4+ T cells were enriched by magnetic negative selection; naive cells were then positively selected on CD45RA, and the negative fraction formed the memory subset. Blood was obtained by leukapheresis, after which PBMCs were separated by Ficoll-Histopaque density gradient centrifugation and cryopreserved in liquid nitrogen vapor phase. Purity and quantity of every magnetically sorted T cell population were checked by analytical flow cytometry. Each sorted fraction had its genomic DNA isolated and then quantified by UV absorbance on a Nanodrop 2000c. The receptor was derived from a woman in her 30s in good health. The sequencing sample was made of memory CD4+ T cells sorted from blood. In the paper's terms, the cell subset or site label means: CD45RA-negative fraction.

The CDR3 here reads CASSSRDRDGYTF. The DNA sequence follows: TGTGCCAGCAGTTCCCGGGACAGGGATGGCTACACCTTC. The chain is assembled from TRBV28 and TRBJ1-2, with 9 bases matching TRBD1. The CDR3 sequence holds 13 residues, the cysteine and phenylalanine included. The CDR3 DNA has 39 bases and is translated from base 1. The germline V gene gives CDR1 as MDHEN and CDR2 as SYDVKM. Ends trimmed: V by 4 bases, J by 6 bases; bases unmatched to a gene: 3.